This TCR beta chain was identified during a study of cytomegalovirus exposure and HLA in healthy donors. Whole-study findings and limits: An observed cluster of highly shared sequence variants was recorded as a likely sequencing artifact. The study flagged about 150 TCR beta chains as cytomegalovirus-associated.

A note on this clone: The target antigen is unknown.

V was clipped by 2 bases and J by 5 bases; unmatched bases: 7. From germline, CDR1 is SGHTA and CDR2 FQGTGA. The CDR3 extends over 16 amino acids. Researchers ran the PCR with 60 Vbeta and 13 Jbeta primers. Clones were sequenced by immunoSEQ multiplex PCR, and TCRdb holds only the in-frame ones, with some missing. The repertoire consists of around 180,000 clones, with approximately 75% occurring once and the leading ten covering less than 1.6%. The gene calls are TRBV7-3 and TRBJ2-2; 8 nucleotides agree with TRBD2. The sequence came from a girl aged 5-17 years in good health and CMV-seronegative. The sequenced material came from PBMCs. The CDR3 region has the DNA TGTGCCAGCAGCTTAGCGGGGGGAGTAGGAACCGGGGAGCTGTTTTTT. The encoded protein is CASSLAGGVGTGELFF.